The 30 T cell receptor beta chains below come from one sample, sequenced in a study of Graves' ophthalmopathy and Graves' hyperthyroidism. RNA transcripts served as template for amplifying TCR beta CDR3 sequences. Following a first-round RT-PCR that used HTBI primers, a second-round multiplex PCR was carried out. TCRdb reprocessed the multiplex PCR reads with MiXCR, giving one entry per CDR3 protein. Among some 350,000 distinct CDR3 sequences listed, about a sixth were seen once. Sequencing was carried out using peripheral blood. The receptors shown here come from an adult woman with stable Graves' hyperthyroidism.

The chain joins TRBV5-1 to TRBJ2-5; 11 positions agree with TRBD2. The CDR3 is 16 amino acids. Germline V gene sequence: CDR1 SGHRS, CDR2 YFSETQ. Trimming took 4 bases from V and 2 from J; bases not matched to a gene: 7. Here the CDR3 reads CASSRAASGGQETQYF. The CDR3 coding sequence is TGCGCCAGCAGCCGGGCCGCTAGCGGGGGGCAAGAGACCCAGTACTTC.

This clonotype was counted ten times or more. The chain joins TRBV2 to TRBJ1-6; D remains unclear. Germline CDR1 reads SNHLY; CDR2 reads FYNNEI. V lost 1 base and J 7 bases, leaving 11 bases between the germline ends. The CDR3 has 15 amino acids. CDR3 nucleotides: TGTGCCAGCAGTGAAGAGGACCCGCGAAATTCACCCCTCCACTTT. It codes for CASSEEDPRNSPLHF.

This clonotype has ten or more counts. V usage is TRBV5-1 and J usage is TRBJ2-5; D gene ambiguous. Germline V lookup: CDR1 SGHRS, CDR2 YFSETQ. The V end lost 4 bases, the J end lost 4 bases, and 11 bases lay between the germline ends. CDR3 length: 13 residues. The CDR3 coding sequence is TGCGCCAGCAGCCCGACGCTATCAGAGACCCAGTACTTC. Translating it yields CASSPTLSETQYF. The full variable domain, its missing parts supplied by reference TRBV5-1 and TRBJ2-5, is KAGVTQTPRYLIKTRGQQVTLSCSPISGHRSVSWYQQTPGQGLQFLFEYFSETQRNKGNFPGRFSGRQFSNSRSEMNVSTLELGDSALYLCASSPTLSETQYFGPGTRLLVL.

In its sample, this clonotype was seen once. Just one base apart from a much larger clone, this may be a read error. The chain is built from TRBV20-1 and TRBJ2-2; D is possibly TRBD2 (6 bases). The CDR3 is made up of 15 amino acids. The germline gives CDR1 DFQATT, CDR2 SNEGSKA (reference sequence). Trimming removed 3 bases from V and 5 bases from J, with 16 bases in between. The DNA of the CDR3 is TGCAGTGCTAGGGGGTCTAGCGTGAGGACCGGGGAGCTGTTTTTT. Its protein is CSARGSSVRTGELFF.

This clonotype was seen repeatedly, ten times or more. The V call is TRBV14, the J call TRBJ2-5; 7 nucleotides align to TRBD2. Per germline, CDR1 SGHDN and CDR2 FVKESK. Germline trimming cut 4 bases from V and 5 bases from J; bases unmatched to any gene: 10. The CDR3 is 15 residues long. The CDR3 region has the DNA TGTGCCAGCAGCCTTGGGACTACCCGTCCGGAGACCCAGTACTTC. This gives the protein CASSLGTTRPETQYF.

J is TRBJ2-7 and V is TRBV12-3 or TRBV12-4; D call uncertain. The CDR3 sequence is 12 residues long. V lost 6 bases and J lost 3, with 9 bases in between. Here the CDR3 reads CASRRLGYEQYF. In nucleotides, the CDR3 is TGTGCCAGCAGGCGACTGGGCTACGAGCAGTACTTC.

The CDR3 DNA reads TGTGCCAGCAGTTACGGGTCGGGTTGGGCTGAAGCTTTCTTT. Amino acids: CASSYGSGWAEAFF. The rearrangement joins TRBV6-5 to TRBJ1-1, with no clear D. Germline V gene lookup returns CDR1 MNHEY and CDR2 SVGAGI. The CDR3 totals 14 residues. The ends were cut back, 2 bases at V and 6 bases at J, with 13 bases in the middle.

The rearrangement links TRBV5-1 to TRBJ1-2; TRBD1 matches at 7 bases. There are 13 residues in the CDR3. V trimming: 3 bases; J trimming: 5 bases; junction bases outside the gene matches: 4. Germline CDR1 reads SGHRS; CDR2 reads YFSETQ. The CDR3 DNA reads as TGCGCCAGCAGCTCCTCAGGGGGGTATGGCTACACCTTC. It translates to CASSSSGGYGYTF.

This clonotype was seen at least ten times. CDR3 region: CAWSRPNRILPLYEQYF. CDR3 DNA: TGTGCCTGGAGCCGACCTAACAGGATTTTGCCGCTCTACGAGCAGTACTTC. V and J are TRBV30 and TRBJ2-7; possibly TRBD1 for D (5 bases). The CDR3 length is 17 residues. Germline CDR1 reads GTSNPN; CDR2 reads SVGIG (reference sequence). Between the trimmed V and J ends, which lost 3 bases and 3 bases, there was a span of 24 bases.

The table lists this clonotype with many counts. This chain connects TRBV11-2 to TRBJ2-7; 8 bases are a match to TRBD2. V trimming: 10 bases; J trimming: 2 bases; junction bases outside the gene matches: 13. Germline CDR1 is SGHAT and CDR2 is FQNNGV. The CDR3 loop spans 15 amino acids. The CDR3 spells CATKSLSGKAYEQYF. CDR3 sequence (DNA): TGTGCCACCAAATCACTTAGCGGGAAAGCCTACGAGCAGTACTTC.

This clonotype was picked up many times. One junction end does not reproduce the germline sequence, and a read error may be involved. The V call is TRBV24-1, the J call TRBJ1-1, with 7 bases lining up with TRBD1. CDR3 length equals 14 residues. Germline V gives CDR1 KGHDR, CDR2 SFDVKD. DNA of the CDR3: TGTGCCTCCAGGGGGGGGACATCGGAAGGTGAAGCTTTCTTT. Translating it yields CASRGGTSEGEAFF.

This clonotype was seen repeatedly, ten times or more. The V gene is TRBV19, the J gene TRBJ2-5, with unresolved D. Germline V lookup: CDR1 LNHDA, CDR2 SQIVND (reference sequence). V was trimmed by 7 bases and J by 2 bases, leaving 20 bases between them. This CDR3 has 16 amino acids. CDR3 amino acids: CASTTVGRGDQETQYF. CDR3 coding DNA: TGTGCCAGTACCACGGTAGGCCGTGGGGATCAAGAGACCCAGTACTTC. The full variable domain, completed using reference TRBV19 and TRBJ2-5, is DGGITQSPKYLFRKEGQNVTLSCEQNLNHDAMYWYRQDPGQGLRLIYYSQIVNDFQKGDIAEGYSVSREKKESFPLTVTSAQKNPTAFYLCASTTVGRGDQETQYFGPGTRLLVL.

This clonotype appeared many times. The chain recombines TRBV5-1 with TRBJ1-2; a weak D match, TRBD1 (5 bases). Germline loops: CDR1 SGHRS, CDR2 YFSETQ. This CDR3 has 13 residues. The ends were cut back, 0 bases at V and 8 bases at J, with 11 bases in the middle. Here the CDR3 DNA reads TGCGCCAGCAGCTTGGCGGGGGTTCGGGGCTACACCTTC. Amino acids: CASSLAGVRGYTF.

This clonotype was recorded many times. This chain connects TRBV7-6 to TRBJ2-5, with D possibly matching TRBD1 (5 bases). Per germline, CDR1 SGHVS and CDR2 FNYEAQ. The CDR3 sequence is 14 residues long. The V gene lost 2 bases and the J gene lost 3 bases, with 10 bases spanning the gap. CDR3 in DNA: TGTGCCAGCAGCTTACAGGGTCATAAAGAGACCCAGTACTTC. This translates into CASSLQGHKETQYF.

This clonotype has at least ten counts. The chain recombines TRBV10-3 with TRBJ2-2; weak D call: TRBD2 (5 bases). CDR1 and CDR2 (germline): ENHRY, SYGVKD. The CDR3 covers 13 residues. V was shortened by 2 bases and J by 6 bases, with 7 bases between the two germline ends. CDR3 protein: CAISENGAGELFF. The CDR3, as DNA: TGTGCCATCAGTGAGAACGGGGCCGGGGAGCTGTTTTTT.

This clonotype occurred many times. V usage is TRBV7-2 and J usage is TRBJ1-2, with 7 bases lining up with TRBD1. The CDR3 loop spans 15 amino acids. CDR1 and CDR2 from the germline V gene are SGHTA and FQGNSA. V lost 4 bases and J lost 2; bases outside the gene matches: 7. CDR3 in amino acids: CASSSSGTVNYGYTF. The DNA of the CDR3 is TGTGCCAGCAGCTCCTCCGGGACAGTGAACTATGGCTACACCTTC.

This clonotype appeared a few times. J is TRBJ2-4 and V is TRBV29-1; 9 bases agree with TRBD1. The CDR3 covers 16 residues. Trimming at V came to 4 bases and at J to 5 bases, leaving 12 bases not matched to a gene. Germline V gene data show CDR1 as SQVTM and CDR2 as ANQGSEA. The CDR3 bases are TGCAGCGTTGGTAATACGGGACAGGGAGACGAAAACATTCAGTACTTC. It translates to CSVGNTGQGDENIQYF.

This clonotype came up many times. The CDR3 loop reads CSARAGGTYEQYF. The CDR3 coding sequence is TGCAGCGCCCGCGCGGGAGGGACCTACGAGCAGTACTTC. This chain links TRBV29-1 with TRBJ2-7; the match to TRBD2 covers 9 bases. Germline CDR1 and CDR2: SQVTM and ANQGSEA. CDR3 length: 13 residues. V gave up 7 bases and J gave up 2 bases; unmatched junction bases: 6.

This chain joins TRBV4-1 and TRBJ1-1; D not resolved. This CDR3 contains 14 residues. Germline V gene lookup returns CDR1 MGHRA and CDR2 YSYEKL. V gave up 7 bases and J gave up 1 base, with 13 bases separating them. The CDR3 loop is CASTSRLGNTEAFF. As DNA, the CDR3 is TGCGCCAGCACCTCCCGACTTGGGAACACTGAAGCTTTCTTT.

This chain links TRBV6-2 or TRBV6-3 with TRBJ2-7; 8 nucleotides agree with TRBD2. With 5 bases clipped from V and 6 bases from J, the junction kept 6 bases outside the gene matches. Germline CDR1 and CDR2: MNHEY and SVGEGT. The CDR3 is made up of 13 amino acids. The CDR3 DNA reads as TGTGCCAGCAGTCGGACTAGCTACATCGAGCAGTACTTC. This codes for CASSRTSYIEQYF.

The sample holds a few counts of this clonotype. A read error may account for a junction end that differs from germline. The chain uses TRBV29-1 and TRBJ2-2; D possibly uses TRBD1 or TRBD2 (5 bases each). The germline gives CDR1 SQVTM, CDR2 ANQGSEA. There are 13 residues in the CDR3. This chain's CDR3 is CSVVGPSTGKLFF. CDR3 coding DNA: TGCAGCGTTGTGGGGCCTAGCACCGGGAAGCTGTTTTTT.

This clonotype was detected many times. The genes are TRBV28 and TRBJ2-4; 7 nucleotides match TRBD2. Germline V gene lookup returns CDR1 MDHEN and CDR2 SYDVKM. With 8 bases clipped from V and 9 bases from J, the junction kept 4 bases outside the gene matches. The CDR3 runs to 11 residues. DNA for the CDR3: TGTGCCAGCCGAGCGGGAAGCATTCAGTACTTC. Amino acids: CASRAGSIQYF. Combining the CDR3 with reference TRBV28 and TRBJ2-4 gives the whole variable domain DVKVTQSSRYLVKRTGEKVFLECVQDMDHENMFWYRQDPGLGLRLIYFSYDVKMKEKGDIPEGYSVSREKKERFSLILESASTNQTSMYLCASRAGSIQYFGAGTRLSVL.

This clonotype was seen ten or more times. CDR3 sequence reads: CASSMRGSGETYEQYF. For the CDR3, the DNA is TGTGCCAGTAGTATGAGAGGTAGCGGGGAAACCTACGAGCAGTACTTC. V and J are TRBV19 and TRBJ2-7; 8 bases fit TRBD2. CDR3 size: 16 residues. The trim removed 3 bases at V and 2 bases at J, leaving 9 bases unmatched. Germline V lookup: CDR1 LNHDA, CDR2 SQIVND (reference sequence).

At least ten counts were recorded for this clonotype. The chain employs TRBV29-1 and TRBJ2-5; D ambiguous. This CDR3 has 13 amino acids. The V gene's germline CDR1 is SQVTM and CDR2 ANQGSEA. Trimming left V 5 bases short and J 5 bases short, with 15 bases between. The CDR3 is CSVYRLPIETQYF. CDR3 nucleotides: TGCAGCGTTTACCGGCTCCCCATTGAGACCCAGTACTTC.

There are many counts of this clonotype. This chain joins TRBV27 and TRBJ1-1; 8 bases map to TRBD1. J was trimmed by 0 bases and V by 4 bases; bases with no gene match: 4. Germline V gene data show CDR1 as MNHEY and CDR2 as SMNVEV (reference sequence). The CDR3 has 15 amino acids. CDR3 sequence: CASSYQGQVNTEAFF. Written as DNA, the CDR3 is TGTGCCAGCAGTTATCAGGGACAGGTGAACACTGAAGCTTTCTTT.

This clonotype was counted many times. The rearrangement joins TRBV28 to TRBJ1-1; weak D call: TRBD1 (5 bases). V lost 6 bases, J lost 6 bases, and 20 bases lay in between. The CDR3 contains 15 residues. Germline lookup yields CDR1 MDHEN and CDR2 SYDVKM. CDR3 sequence (DNA): TGTGCCAGCAGGCCGTCGGGAGGGGCGGTGGCTGAAGCTTTCTTT. Amino acid sequence: CASRPSGGAVAEAFF.

This clonotype was picked up many times. The chain combines TRBV24-1 with TRBJ2-5, with D possibly being TRBD1 (6 bases). V lost 9 bases to trimming and J lost 6 bases, with 16 bases between them. Germline V lookup: CDR1 KGHDR, CDR2 SFDVKD. The CDR3 is 13 residues long. CDR3 protein: CATGEGGRKTQYF. The DNA for the CDR3 is TGTGCCACCGGGGAAGGGGGTAGAAAGACCCAGTACTTC.

This clonotype was picked up many times. The chain carries TRBV28 and TRBJ2-7; D ambiguous. Germline-derived CDR1 and CDR2 are MDHEN and SYDVKM. V dropped 3 bases and J dropped 8 bases, with 14 bases sitting between them. This CDR3 comprises 13 residues. This CDR3 is CASSFNYKSQQYF. CDR3 coding DNA: TGTGCCAGCAGTTTTAACTACAAAAGTCAGCAGTACTTC.

The rearrangement links TRBV2 to TRBJ2-3; no definite D call. The CDR3 covers 14 residues. Germline values: CDR1 SNHLY, CDR2 FYNNEI. V was shortened by 1 base and J by 6 bases, with 11 bases between the two germline ends. The CDR3 protein is CASSEVQPRDTQYF. Here the CDR3 DNA reads TGTGCCAGCAGTGAAGTCCAGCCCCGCGATACGCAGTATTTT.

The table lists this clonotype with many counts. The rearrangement joins TRBV28 to TRBJ1-1; D is perhaps TRBD1 (6 bases). This CDR3 is built from 16 residues. The V gene lost 5 bases and the J gene lost 4 bases, with 20 bases spanning the gap. Germline CDR1 reads MDHEN; CDR2 reads SYDVKM. CDR3 protein: CASSPSLGASVTEAFF. DNA for the CDR3: TGTGCCAGCAGTCCCTCGCTGGGGGCGAGTGTCACTGAAGCTTTCTTT.